The clone carrying this T cell receptor (beta chain) was found once. The CDR3 is 13 residues long. The germline CDR1 and CDR2 sequences are SGHTA and FQGTGA. The V end was cut by 5 bases, the J end by 4 bases, with 11 bases between. Only in-frame clones appear in the TCRdb table, and some are missing; sequencing was by immunoSEQ multiplex PCR. Altogether about 500,000 clones are present, approximately 77% being singletons, with the ten largest covering around 12%. The record originates from a study of shared clonotypes between healthy human individuals. V and J are TRBV7-3 and TRBJ1-1; tentative D call: TRBD1 (6 bases). The sequence was obtained from a middle-aged woman in good health. Some clones in this sample may be carry-over from other donors' samples. Material for sequencing was PBMCs. CDR3 sequence (DNA): TGTGCCAGCAGCCTGACAGGCAGCACTGAAGCTTTCTTT. Translated, it gives CASSLTGSTEAFF. Based on the CDR3 plus reference TRBV7-3 and TRBJ1-1, the full variable domain is GAGVSQTPSNKVTEKGKYVELRCDPISGHTALYWYRQSLGQGPEFLIYFQGTGAADDSGLPNDRFFAVRPEGSVSTLKIQRTERGDSAVYLCASSLTGSTEAFFGQGTRLTVV.